This TCR beta chain was retrieved from a study of blood T cells in healthy people across ages. Study information: When template switching was applied, about one barcoded beta molecule was captured per two T cells.

Trimming took off 0 bases at V and 3 bases at J, with 12 bases between the two ends. The length of the CDR3 is 15 residues. Germline CDR1 reads ENHRY; CDR2 reads SYGVKD. Then a second PCR, running roughly 7 to 11 cycles, was carried out with a sample-barcoded 5' primer and a J-beta primer mix. Each cDNA molecule was tagged by a template-switch adaptor with 12 random nucleotides. TCRdb re-called the 5' RACE reads through MiXCR, storing one row per CDR3 protein. The sample has 700,000 or so distinct CDR3 sequences; roughly 20% are singletons. The table lists this clonotype with a few counts. The sample taken for sequencing was blood. The clonotype comes from a man aged 70 or older in good health. The chain recombines TRBV10-3 with TRBJ2-7; a possible D gene is TRBD2 (6 bases). The CDR3 sequence is CAISESTTTSYEQYF. The CDR3 DNA follows: TGTGCCATCAGTGAGTCTACTACGACTAGCTACGAGCAGTACTTC.